These 25 T cell receptor beta chains were all obtained from the same sample, sequenced in a study of blood T cell repertoires in COVID-19. Generated by immunoSEQ multiplex PCR, the TCRdb table keeps only in-frame clones and is missing some. Of hundreds of thousands of clones in the sample, roughly 86% were seen once. Sequencing used peripheral blood. Receptors were obtained from a woman aged 30 to 39 with COVID-19, enrolled during active disease.

J is TRBJ2-1 and V is TRBV10-1, with 10 bases matching TRBD2. In germline, CDR1 is WNHNN, CDR2 SYGVQD (reference sequence). V lost 0 bases to trimming and J lost 0 bases; unmatched junction nucleotides: 11. The length of the CDR3 is 20 residues. The CDR3 DNA sequence: TGCGCCAGCAGTGAGTCTACGGCTAGCGGGGGCCAGAGCTCCTACAATGAGCAGTTCTTC. This encodes CASSESTASGGQSSYNEQFF.

Only a few counts were recorded for this clone. The chain links TRBV2 to TRBJ2-5; D not certain. The CDR3 length is 13 residues. The germline CDR1 and CDR2 sequences are SNHLY and FYNNEI. Trimming took off 3 bases at V and 3 bases at J, with 8 bases between the two ends. The CDR3 DNA reads as TGTGCCAGCAGTGAGACTGGAAAAGAGACCCAGTACTTC. This encodes CASSETGKETQYF.

This clone was found once. The chain recombines TRBV4-1 with TRBJ2-1, with TRBD2 matching over 15 bases. Germline V gene sequence: CDR1 MGHRA, CDR2 YSYEKL. Trimming took 1 base from V and 6 from J; bases not matched to a gene: 7. CDR3 size: 18 residues. The chain's CDR3 is CASSQGTSGGALGNEQFF. The CDR3 DNA reads TGCGCCAGCAGCCAAGGGACTAGCGGGGGGGCCCTGGGCAATGAGCAGTTCTTC.

In the case of this clone: The identical CDR3 is also encoded by other nucleotide sequences in the sample. The rearrangement joins TRBV5-1 to TRBJ1-1, with 8 positions matching TRBD1. Germline loops: CDR1 SGHRS, CDR2 YFSETQ. CDR3 length: 14 residues. Trimming removed 4 bases from V and 0 bases from J; junction bases left unmatched: 2. The CDR3 DNA reads as TGCGCCAGCAGCCCGGACAGGGTGAACACTGAAGCTTTCTTT. It codes for CASSPDRVNTEAFF.

The rearrangement uses TRBV28 and TRBJ1-2; no reliable D call. This CDR3 contains 14 residues. Germline loops: CDR1 MDHEN, CDR2 SYDVKM. The V and J ends lost 5 bases and 1 base respectively, with 11 bases between them. CDR3 bases: TGTGCCAGCAGTCCACGTACGGGTAACTATGGCTACACCTTC. This sequence encodes CASSPRTGNYGYTF.

The J gene is TRBJ2-3, the V gene TRBV7-2; TRBD2 matches 9 bases. J gave up 1 base and V 1 base, and 3 bases lay outside the gene matches. Germline CDR1 SGHTA, CDR2 FQGNSA. This CDR3 has 16 residues. CDR3 residues: CASSLDAGGRTDTQYF. In nucleotides, the CDR3 is TGTGCCAGCAGCTTAGACGCGGGGGGGCGCACAGATACGCAGTATTTT.

This chain uses TRBV25-1 with TRBJ1-4; D might be TRBD1 (5 bases). The CDR3 consists of 14 residues. V lost 5 bases and J lost 8, with 15 bases in between. Per the germline V gene, CDR1 is MGHDK and CDR2 is SYGVNS. CDR3 coding DNA: TGTGCCAGCAGTCTCCGTAGGGGAGGAGAAAAACTGTTTTTT. It translates to CASSLRRGGEKLFF.

The chain combines TRBV5-1 with TRBJ1-5; D gene ambiguous. V was pared by 4 bases and J by 6 bases, with 11 bases between. The CDR3 totals 13 residues. In germline, CDR1 is SGHRS, CDR2 YFSETQ. The CDR3: CASSPLGVQPQHF. The CDR3 coding sequence is TGCGCCAGCAGCCCCCTCGGGGTTCAGCCCCAGCATTTT.

This rearrangement joins TRBV6-5 to TRBJ1-2; TRBD1 agrees at 9 bases. The germline V gene encodes CDR1 MNHEY and CDR2 SVGAGI. This CDR3 spans 14 amino acids. Germline trimming cut 4 bases from V and 8 bases from J; bases unmatched to any gene: 8. The chain's CDR3 is CASSWTGELVGYTF. CDR3 nucleotides: TGTGCCAGCAGTTGGACAGGGGAGCTCGTCGGCTACACCTTC.

With regard to this clone: The same CDR3 is also encoded by other DNA sequences in this sample. For the CDR3, the DNA is TGTGCCAGCAGTCGCCGGGGTTCTTCCTACGAGCAGTACTTC. It is translated as CASSRRGSSYEQYF. The rearrangement joins TRBV5-4 to TRBJ2-7; the D gene is possibly TRBD2 (5 bases). The CDR3 loop spans 14 amino acids. CDR1 and CDR2 (germline): SGHNT, YYREEE (reference sequence). Between the trimmed V and J ends, which lost 5 bases and 1 base, there was a span of 13 bases.

The chain uses TRBV27 and TRBJ2-1, with 8 nucleotides matching TRBD1. This CDR3 contains 15 residues. V trimming: 5 bases; J trimming: 4 bases; junction bases outside the gene matches: 7. Germline V CDR1 and CDR2: MNHEY, SMNVEV (reference sequence). The CDR3 coding sequence is TGTGCCAGCAGTCCAATCGGACAGGGATACAATGAGCAGTTCTTC. Protein sequence: CASSPIGQGYNEQFF.

The gene calls are TRBV7-8 and TRBJ1-1; the D gene is possibly TRBD1 (5 bases). Per the germline V gene, CDR1 is SGHVS and CDR2 is FQNEAQ. There are 14 residues in the CDR3. Between the trimmed V and J ends, which lost 2 bases and 4 bases, there was a span of 11 bases. The CDR3 sequence is CASSLSYRGTEAFF. CDR3 coding DNA: TGTGCCAGCAGCTTAAGCTATAGGGGCACTGAAGCTTTCTTT.

This chain uses TRBV7-9 with TRBJ1-5; D not resolved. CDR1 and CDR2 (germline): SEHNR, FQNEAQ (reference sequence). The CDR3 totals 16 residues. V lost 3 bases and J lost 1, with 13 bases in between. CDR3 nucleotide sequence: TGTGCCAGCAGCTTTGGCTCCCCGGGAAGCAATCAGCCCCAGCATTTT. It translates to CASSFGSPGSNQPQHF.

The V call is TRBV25-1, the J call TRBJ2-5, with 9 nucleotides matching TRBD2. CDR3 size: 15 residues. The germline CDR1 and CDR2 sequences are MGHDK and SYGVNS. The J segment lost 5 bases and the V segment lost 6 bases, leaving 10 bases of the junction unmatched. The CDR3 DNA follows: TGTGCCAGCAGCCGGGAGGCGGGGGGGCCGGAGACCCAGTACTTC. Its translation is CASSREAGGPETQYF.

The chain joins TRBV25-1 to TRBJ2-7; possible D gene TRBD1, 6 bases. Germline V gene sequence: CDR1 MGHDK, CDR2 SYGVNS. The length of the CDR3 is 13 residues. Trimming cost V 6 bases and J 6 bases, with 15 bases left between them. CDR3 DNA: TGTGCCAGCAGCCCCCTTGGGGGCCCCGAGCAGTACTTC. Translation gives CASSPLGGPEQYF.

This chain links TRBV5-1 with TRBJ1-1; D remains unclear. The germline V and J ends were trimmed by 7 bases and 1 base, with 14 bases remaining between them. From germline, CDR1 is SGHRS and CDR2 YFSETQ. The CDR3 runs 14 residues. CDR3 DNA sequence: TGCGCCAGCCGACGGGATAAGGCGAACACTGAAGCTTTCTTT. Translated, it gives CASRRDKANTEAFF.

This chain uses TRBV19 with TRBJ1-2; D possibly corresponds to TRBD1 (5 bases). Germline lookup yields CDR1 LNHDA and CDR2 SQIVND (reference sequence). The CDR3 is 13 residues long. V was pared by 6 bases and J by 4 bases, with 12 bases between. The CDR3 spells CASSRAGPYGYTF. For the CDR3, the DNA is TGTGCCAGTAGCCGCGCAGGGCCCTATGGCTACACCTTC.

The chain joins TRBV6-5 to TRBJ2-7; a weak D match, TRBD1 (6 bases). The CDR3 is 11 amino acids. Germline CDR1 and CDR2: MNHEY and SVGAGI. The CDR3 sequence is CLAGDAYEQYF. The CDR3 region has the DNA TGTCTCGCAGGGGATGCCTACGAGCAGTACTTC.

This chain links TRBV28 with TRBJ1-5; D is possibly TRBD1 (5 bases). This CDR3 is 18 amino acids long. The V gene's germline CDR1 is MDHEN and CDR2 SYDVKM. The ends were cut back, 2 bases at V and 3 bases at J, with 20 bases in the middle. The CDR3, as DNA: TGTGCCAGCAGTTTAATTTGGCAGGGATGGGGCAACAATCAGCCCCAGCATTTT. Amino acids: CASSLIWQGWGNNQPQHF.

The CDR3 DNA sequence: TGTGCCAGCAGCAAAGGACAGGGCAACACTGAAGCTTTCTTT. Translation: CASSKGQGNTEAFF. The chain uses TRBV11-2 and TRBJ1-1, with TRBD1 identical over 8 bases. This CDR3 comprises 14 residues. V trimming: 5 bases; J trimming: 2 bases; junction bases outside the gene matches: 4. From germline, CDR1 is SGHAT and CDR2 FQNNGV.

V usage is TRBV4-1 and J usage is TRBJ2-7, with 8 bases aligning to TRBD1. Germline lookup yields CDR1 MGHRA and CDR2 YSYEKL. With V trimmed by 4 bases and J by 5 bases, 10 bases remained unmatched. The CDR3 runs 15 residues. In DNA, the CDR3 is TGCGCCAGCAGCCCCGGGACAGGTCGTTCGGACGAGCAGTACTTC. It translates to CASSPGTGRSDEQYF.

This chain joins TRBV4-1 and TRBJ2-7; 11 nucleotides match TRBD2. Germline CDR1 reads MGHRA; CDR2 reads YSYEKL. This CDR3 is 20 amino acids long. V shed 3 bases, J shed 6 bases, and the junction held 22 bases outside the gene matches. The CDR3, as DNA: TGCGCCAGCAGCCACCCAAAAAAGGTTAAACTAGCGGGGGCTGAGGCCGAGCAGTACTTC. Translating gives CASSHPKKVKLAGAEAEQYF.

A single count supports this clone. The CDR3 sequence is CASSPRGQGPFSSYEQYF. CDR3 nucleotides: TGCGCCAGCAGCCCACGGGGACAGGGGCCGTTCAGCTCCTACGAGCAGTACTTC. J is TRBJ2-7 and V is TRBV5-1, with 10 bases matching TRBD1. The V segment lost 4 bases and the J segment 0 bases; nucleotides outside the gene matches: 13. Germline CDR1 reads SGHRS; CDR2 reads YFSETQ. CDR3 length: 18 residues.

The chain carries TRBV6-5 and TRBJ2-7, with D possibly matching TRBD1 (6 bases). V was pared by 6 bases and J by 0 bases, with 15 bases between. There are 15 residues in the CDR3. From germline, CDR1 is MNHEY and CDR2 SVGAGI. CDR3 coding DNA: TGTGCCAGCAGCGCCTCCAGGGGCACCTCCTACGAGCAGTACTTC. Residues: CASSASRGTSYEQYF.

The chain carries TRBV7-9 and TRBJ2-3; 9 bases are shared with TRBD1. V shed 4 bases, J shed 1 base, and the junction held 6 bases outside the gene matches. From germline, CDR1 is SEHNR and CDR2 FQNEAQ (reference sequence). The CDR3 is 16 residues long. As DNA, the CDR3 is TGTGCCAGCAGCTCCCTTTACAGGGGGCGCACAGATACGCAGTATTTT. It yields the protein CASSSLYRGRTDTQYF.